This T cell receptor (beta chain) was found in a study of cytomegalovirus exposure and HLA in healthy donors. Study findings and constraints: Earlier analysis yielded a pattern in which most TCR beta V segments were productive about 87% or about 30% of the time. Most subjects' HLA-A and HLA-B alleles were reportedly predicted from TCR beta sequences. A later analysis showed that HLA-associated TCR beta chains had undergone more clonal expansion than equally common others. After further analysis at a later stage, around 17,000 TCR beta sequences were associated with HLA alleles at 0.05 false discovery rate.

Primers: 60 Vbeta forward and 13 Jbeta reverse. Sequencing used immunoSEQ multiplex PCR; TCRdb keeps in-frame clones, though not all of them. The sample records approximately 160,000 clones, approximately 73% being singletons. Germline values: CDR1 SGHTA, CDR2 FQGTGA. Trimming cost V 5 bases and J 1 base, with 15 bases left between them. The CDR3 extends over 15 amino acids. This clone was detected a few times. The target antigen is unknown. The sequencing input was PBMCs. J is TRBJ2-7 and V is TRBV7-3; perhaps TRBD1 as D (6 bases). The clonotype was recovered from a man aged 50 to 59 in good health and CMV-seronegative. CDR3 residues: CASSLAQGPSYEQYF. In nucleotides, the CDR3 is TGTGCCAGCAGCCTAGCACAGGGACCGTCCTACGAGCAGTACTTC.